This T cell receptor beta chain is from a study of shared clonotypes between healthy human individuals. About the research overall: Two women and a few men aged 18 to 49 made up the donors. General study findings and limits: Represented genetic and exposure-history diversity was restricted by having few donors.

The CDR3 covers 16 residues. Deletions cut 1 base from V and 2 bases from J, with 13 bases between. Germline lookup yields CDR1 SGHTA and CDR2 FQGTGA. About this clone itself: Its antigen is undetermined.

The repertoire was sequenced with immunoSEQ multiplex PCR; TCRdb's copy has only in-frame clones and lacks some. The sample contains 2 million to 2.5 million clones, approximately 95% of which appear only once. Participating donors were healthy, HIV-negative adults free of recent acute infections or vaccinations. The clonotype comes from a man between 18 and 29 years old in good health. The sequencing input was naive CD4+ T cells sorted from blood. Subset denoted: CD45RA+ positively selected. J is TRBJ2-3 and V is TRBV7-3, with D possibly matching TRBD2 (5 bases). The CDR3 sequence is CASSLNAPGVTDTQYF. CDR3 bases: TGTGCCAGCAGCTTAAATGCCCCCGGGGTCACAGATACGCAGTATTTT.